The 17 T cell receptor beta chains below come from one sample, sequenced in a study of monozygotic twins with inflammatory bowel disease. TCRdb processed the 5' RACE reads again and assigns one entry to each CDR3 protein, with no DNA. Its listing shows around 370,000 distinct CDR3 sequences. The sequencing sample was made of blood. All receptors come from a human donor with ulcerative colitis or Crohn's disease, or a healthy co-twin of an affected twin (not recorded which).

This sequence joins TRBV12-3 or TRBV12-4 and TRBJ1-4; checking the TCRdb D call of TRBD1 is not possible without DNA. This CDR3 comprises 15 residues. Here the CDR3 reads CASSLVGTGNEKLFF.

This chain links TRBV4-3 with TRBJ2-7; TCRdb proposes TRBD1, but this gene call is untestable without DNA. The germline V gene has CDR1 LGHNA and CDR2 YSLEER. The CDR3 is 14 amino acids. CDR3 protein: CASSYSRDTKEQYF.

CDR3 loop: CASNPGTGIGYTF. V and J are TRBV6-2 or TRBV6-3 and TRBJ1-2; the D call from TCRdb, TRBD1, cannot be confirmed without DNA. The CDR3 totals 13 residues. Germline loops: CDR1 MNHEY, CDR2 SVGEGT.

The V call is TRBV4-3, the J call TRBJ2-3. The CDR3 extends over 14 amino acids. CDR1 and CDR2 (germline): LGHNA, YSLEER. CDR3 protein: CASSQLAGTDTQYF.

This chain connects TRBV7-2 to TRBJ2-3. CDR3 length equals 12 residues. Germline lookup yields CDR1 SGHTA and CDR2 FQGNSA. Here the CDR3 reads CASSSQIDTQYF.

The chain's CDR3 is CASSQDLGRSYEQYF. The rearrangement joins TRBV4-3 to TRBJ2-7. Germline V gives CDR1 LGHNA, CDR2 YSLEER. The CDR3 is 15 residues long.

The chain combines TRBV2 with TRBJ2-7; the TCRdb D gene call, TRBD1, has no DNA to confirm it. Germline lookup yields CDR1 SNHLY and CDR2 FYNNEI. The CDR3 contains 12 residues. The CDR3 is CATSGVDSEQYF.

The V call is TRBV2, the J call TRBJ1-1; TCRdb reports TRBD1, a call that lacks DNA to check it against. Germline V lookup: CDR1 SNHLY, CDR2 FYNNEI. This CDR3 has 14 amino acids. The CDR3 here is CASSDGQGTLRAFF.

The chain couples TRBV5-6 to TRBJ2-7; TCRdb reports TRBD1, a call that lacks DNA to check it against. The CDR3 length is 15 residues. The germline gives CDR1 SGHDT, CDR2 YYEEEE. The CDR3 sequence: CASSDFGTVFYEQYF.

This rearrangement joins TRBV7-2 to TRBJ2-4. The CDR3 covers 13 residues. Germline assignment: CDR1 SGHTA and CDR2 FQGNSA. This chain's CDR3 is CASSLAEQKVVDF.

V usage is TRBV6-2 or TRBV6-3 and J usage is TRBJ2-5; without DNA, the TCRdb call of TRBD1 cannot be checked. The germline V gene encodes CDR1 MNHEY and CDR2 SVGEGT. The CDR3 covers 15 residues. Here the CDR3 reads CASSYYGQNQETQYF.

This chain connects TRBV5-1 to TRBJ1-4. This CDR3 comprises 14 residues. Germline CDR1 is SGHRS and CDR2 is YFSETQ. This CDR3 reads CASSLVWGGEKLFF.

V usage is TRBV6-2 or TRBV6-3 and J usage is TRBJ2-7; as DNA is missing, the TRBD1 call by TCRdb cannot be tested. Germline V gene sequence: CDR1 MNHEY, CDR2 SVGEGT. This CDR3 spans 14 amino acids. This chain's CDR3 is CASSYSGQGGEQYF.

The rearrangement links TRBV21-1 to TRBJ2-1; TCRdb proposes TRBD2, but this gene call is untestable without DNA. TRBV21-1 is a known pseudogene. The CDR3 has 16 residues. The CDR3 reads CASYPAGLADHNEQFF.

The chain links TRBV7-2 to TRBJ2-5; TCRdb selects TRBD1, and the lack of DNA leaves this call unchecked. This CDR3 has 13 residues. Germline loops: CDR1 SGHTA, CDR2 FQGNSA. The CDR3 is CASRRGLQETQYF.

The genes are TRBV24-1 and TRBJ2-2; the TCRdb D gene call, TRBD1, has no DNA to confirm it. The germline gives CDR1 KGHDR, CDR2 SFDVKD. There are 16 residues in the CDR3. CDR3 protein: CATSDPGQGNTGELFF.

This rearrangement joins TRBV10-3 to TRBJ2-5; TCRdb's assignment of TRBD2 cannot be checked, as there is no DNA. CDR3 length: 14 amino acids. Germline CDR1 reads ENHRY; CDR2 reads SYGVKD. The CDR3 region is CAISETLESETQYF.